These T cell receptor beta chains were read from a single sample in a study of blood T cell repertoires in COVID-19. The repertoire was sequenced with immunoSEQ multiplex PCR; TCRdb's copy has only in-frame clones and lacks some. Of about 250,000 clones listed, roughly four fifths are singletons. Material: peripheral blood. The receptor source for this set is an elderly man with acute or convalescent COVID-19. The CDR3 runs from the conserved cysteine through the conserved F or W. The D gene is left open where the match is weak. The size of a clone is reported for some rows only, either as once, few or many, or as a class for expanded clones.

CDR3 DNA	CDR3 protein	J gene	clone size	V gene	D gene
TGTGCCAGCAGCAAAACCGGGTCCTACGAGCAGTACTTC	CASSKTGSYEQYF	TRBJ2-7	many	TRBV7-9	-
TGTGCTAGTGGTCCCTCCACAGGGGTTTACGAGCAGTACTTC	CASGPSTGVYEQYF	TRBJ2-7	-	TRBV12-5	TRBD1
TGTGCCAGCGGGGACAGGCCGTATAGCAATCAGCCCCAGCATTTT	CASGDRPYSNQPQHF	TRBJ1-5	-	TRBV6-5	TRBD1
TGTGCCATCAGTGAGCCGGGACAGGGTGGGAGAGGCTACACCTTC	CAISEPGQGGRGYTF	TRBJ1-2	-	TRBV10-3	TRBD1
TGTGCCAGCAGTTCGGGGTTCAACTATGGCTACACCTTC	CASSSGFNYGYTF	TRBJ1-2	-	TRBV12-3/TRBV12-4	-
TGTGCCAGCAGCTCGATGCTAAGGAACACTGAAGCTTTCTTT	CASSSMLRNTEAFF	TRBJ1-1	-	TRBV3-1/TRBV3-2	-
TGTGCCTGGAGCGGGGGGGGAATGAACACTGAAGCTTTCTTT	CAWSGGGMNTEAFF	TRBJ1-1	-	TRBV30	-
TGTGCCAGCAGTGAGAGAACTAGCGGGGGGGCTAGGGCAGATACGCAGTATTTT	CASSERTSGGARADTQYF	TRBJ2-3	-	TRBV6-1	TRBD2
TGTGCCAGCAGGTCCGTGGGACAGGCCTACGAGCAGTACTTC	CASRSVGQAYEQYF	TRBJ2-7	-	TRBV5-5	TRBD1
TGTGCCAGCAGTCTCTCAGGGGGGAATCAGCCCCAGCATTTT	CASSLSGGNQPQHF	TRBJ1-5	-	TRBV6-5	TRBD1
TGTGCCAGCAGACAGACAGGGGGGATTGGGAATGAGCAGTTCTTC	CASRQTGGIGNEQFF	TRBJ2-1	-	TRBV7-9	TRBD1
TGTGCCAGCAGTTCCCAGGGGACCTACGAGCAGTACTTC	CASSSQGTYEQYF	TRBJ2-7	few	TRBV6-6	-
TGCGCCAGCAAATTGGGGCCGCGAGAGACCCAGTACTTC	CASKLGPRETQYF	TRBJ2-5	-	TRBV5-1	-
TGCAGTGCTAGTGGTACAGGGCCGGGAAATGGCTACACCTTC	CSASGTGPGNGYTF	TRBJ1-2	-	TRBV20-1	-
TGTGCCAGCAGCCATACTAGCGGGAGAATTGGCGGGGAGCTGTTTTTT	CASSHTSGRIGGELFF	TRBJ2-2	few	TRBV3-1/TRBV3-2	TRBD2
TGTGCCAGCAGCCCGCAGTTCCGGGACAGGGTAAGTTGCGAGCAGTACTTC	CASSPQFRDRVSCEQYF	TRBJ2-7	few	TRBV6-7	TRBD1
TGCAGCGTTGAAGAGGTCGGAGGCATGAACACTGAAGCTTTCTTT	CSVEEVGGMNTEAFF	TRBJ1-1	once	TRBV29-1	-
TGCGCCAGCAGCTTGGTGCAATTGGGACTAGCGGTCCGATCCTACAATGAGCAGTTCTTC	CASSLVQLGLAVRSYNEQFF	TRBJ2-1	-	TRBV5-1	TRBD2
TGTGCCAGCAGGTCCGGGACAGTGAATCAGCCCCAGCATTTT	CASRSGTVNQPQHF	TRBJ1-5	-	TRBV7-2	TRBD1
TGTGCCAGTAGTATCCGGCAGGGAGGGGATCAGCCCCAGCATTTT	CASSIRQGGDQPQHF	TRBJ1-5	once	TRBV19	-
TGTGCCACCAGTTTGCGGGGCTCCTACGAGCAGTACTTC	CATSLRGSYEQYF	TRBJ2-7	-	TRBV24-1	-
TGTGCCTGGAGTTTCTTTTCCGGGGGTACCGGAAACACCATATATTTT	CAWSFFSGGTGNTIYF	TRBJ1-3	-	TRBV30	-
TGTGCCAGCAGCTCGGTCAGGGCAAGGGACGAGCAGTACTTC	CASSSVRARDEQYF	TRBJ2-7	few	TRBV5-4	-
TGTGCCAGCAGCTTACATAGCCTAGCGGGGGGGTCTAATGAGCAGTTCTTC	CASSLHSLAGGSNEQFF	TRBJ2-1	-	TRBV7-9	TRBD2
TGTGCCGCCGGGGTGCCCAACATGAACACTGAAGCTTTCTTT	CAAGVPNMNTEAFF	TRBJ1-1	-	TRBV11-2	-
TGCGCCAGCAGTCAATTTGCCCTGCCTGGGCCGAACAATGAGCAGTTCTTC	CASSQFALPGPNNEQFF	TRBJ2-1	-	TRBV23-1	-
TGTGCCAGCAGTTTAGGGACAGGGGTGGGTGGGTACTATGGCTACACCTTC	CASSLGTGVGGYYGYTF	TRBJ1-2	-	TRBV28	TRBD1
TGTGCCATCAGTGGGGACAGAAACACTGAAGCTTTCTTT	CAISGDRNTEAFF	TRBJ1-1	-	TRBV10-3	TRBD1
TGCGCCAGCAGCGCTACAGGGGACTACGAGCAGTACTTC	CASSATGDYEQYF	TRBJ2-7	-	TRBV5-1	TRBD1
TGTGCCAGCAGCCCCCCGGACAGGGCCTATGGCTACACCTTC	CASSPPDRAYGYTF	TRBJ1-2	once	TRBV7-9	TRBD1
TGTGCCAGCAGCCAAGAAGGTCCAGGGAACACCGGGGAGCTGTTTTTT	CASSQEGPGNTGELFF	TRBJ2-2	-	TRBV3-1/TRBV3-2	-
TGTGCCACCCGGGGAGGGGAGGTTTACGAGCAGTACTTC	CATRGGEVYEQYF	TRBJ2-7	-	TRBV10-3	TRBD2
TGTGCCAGTAGTAGGGCAGGGGGCCGGGAGACCCAGTACTTC	CASSRAGGRETQYF	TRBJ2-5	-	TRBV19	TRBD1
TGTGCCAGCAGAAGGACTGAGAACACTGAAGCTTTCTTT	CASRRTENTEAFF	TRBJ1-1	-	TRBV6-5	-
TGTGCCAGCAGGTCACAGGGACAGGGGGGAGTCGATTCACCCCTCCACTTT	CASRSQGQGGVDSPLHF	TRBJ1-6	-	TRBV27	TRBD1
TGTGCCAGCAGCGACAGCGGGAGGAATGAGCAGTTCTTC	CASSDSGRNEQFF	TRBJ2-1	few	TRBV9	TRBD2
TGTGCCAGCAGTAGCGAGGGGGGGTCGACAGATACGCAGTATTTT	CASSSEGGSTDTQYF	TRBJ2-3	-	TRBV2	-
TGTGCCAGCAGTTCGCAAGGGACTAGCGGGGCCACCGGGGAGCTGTTTTTT	CASSSQGTSGATGELFF	TRBJ2-2	-	TRBV6-2/TRBV6-3	TRBD2
TGTGCCAGCAGTTTTGCGGCAGGGGGAAGGATTCAGTACTTC	CASSFAAGGRIQYF	TRBJ2-4	-	TRBV27	TRBD1
TGTGCCAGCAGTTTAAGAAGGGGGCTACATTTCCAGCCCCAGCATTTT	CASSLRRGLHFQPQHF	TRBJ1-5	-	TRBV28	TRBD1
TGTGCCATCAAGCCGGGACAGGGATCCTACGAGCAGTACTTC	CAIKPGQGSYEQYF	TRBJ2-7	-	TRBV10-3	TRBD1
TGTGCCAGCTCGCGGACTAGCGGGAGCTCCGCGGAGACCCAGTACTTC	CASSRTSGSSAETQYF	TRBJ2-5	-	TRBV18	TRBD2
TGTGCCAGCAGCCAGCTATTGACAGGGGTTGGCGAGCAGTACTTC	CASSQLLTGVGEQYF	TRBJ2-7	-	TRBV3-1/TRBV3-2	TRBD1
TGCGCCAGCAGCTCGACCGGGACAGGGTATAGGGGATTTTTT	CASSSTGTGYRGFF	TRBJ2-2	-	TRBV5-1	TRBD1
TGTGCCAGCAGTTACTCGACTCGGAACTATGGCTACACCTTC	CASSYSTRNYGYTF	TRBJ1-2	few	TRBV6-5	-
TGTGCCAGCAGCCCACAACAGGGGGCCTACTCTGGAAACACCATATATTTT	CASSPQQGAYSGNTIYF	TRBJ1-3	few	TRBV3-1/TRBV3-2	TRBD1
TGCAGCGTAGGGGCGGGGTTGAGAAGGAACACTGAAGCTTTCTTT	CSVGAGLRRNTEAFF	TRBJ1-1	-	TRBV29-1	-
TGTGCCAGCAGAGGGGGCGCATCCGGGGCCAACGTCCTGACTTTC	CASRGGASGANVLTF	TRBJ2-6	-	TRBV2	TRBD1
TGTGCCACCAGTGATTTCGGGGTTTCCTACAATGAGCAGTTCTTC	CATSDFGVSYNEQFF	TRBJ2-1	-	TRBV24-1	-
TGTGCCAGCAATCGACAGGGATCGGTGTCCGGGGAGCTGTTTTTT	CASNRQGSVSGELFF	TRBJ2-2	-	TRBV2	TRBD1
TGTGCCAGCAGCCCTGGGGCAGCCTCTGGAAACACCATATATTTT	CASSPGAASGNTIYF	TRBJ1-3	-	TRBV9	-
TGTGCCAGCAGCGTAGGCGGAGGGCCGGATACCGGGGAGCTGTTTTTT	CASSVGGGPDTGELFF	TRBJ2-2	-	TRBV9	-
TGTGCCAGCAGTCCCCAGCGGAGAAAAGCTTTCTTT	CASSPQRRKAFF	TRBJ1-1	-	TRBV28	-
TGTGCCAGCCTAAGACAGGGGGCGATCGGGGAGCTGTTTTTT	CASLRQGAIGELFF	TRBJ2-2	-	TRBV28	TRBD1
TGTGCCAGCACCGTCCGTCTTGAAGCTTTCTTT	CASTVRLEAFF	TRBJ1-1	-	TRBV28	-